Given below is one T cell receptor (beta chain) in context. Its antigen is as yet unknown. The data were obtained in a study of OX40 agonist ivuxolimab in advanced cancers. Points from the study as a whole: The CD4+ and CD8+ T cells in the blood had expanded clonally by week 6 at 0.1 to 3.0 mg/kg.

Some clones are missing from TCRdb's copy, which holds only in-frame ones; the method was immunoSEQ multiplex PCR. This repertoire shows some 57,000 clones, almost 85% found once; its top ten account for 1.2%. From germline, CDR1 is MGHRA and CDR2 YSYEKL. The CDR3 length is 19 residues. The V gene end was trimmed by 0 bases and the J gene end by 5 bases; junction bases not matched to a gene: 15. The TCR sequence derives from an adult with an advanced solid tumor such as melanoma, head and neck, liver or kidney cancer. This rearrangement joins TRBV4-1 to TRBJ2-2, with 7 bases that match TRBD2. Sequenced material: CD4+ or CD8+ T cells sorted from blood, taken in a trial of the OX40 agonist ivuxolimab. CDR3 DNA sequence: TGCGCCAGCAGCCAAGATTATCGGGCTGGCGGGAGAGGAACCGGGGAGCTGTTTTTT. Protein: CASSQDYRAGGRGTGELFF.